Following are 25 T cell receptor beta chains from one sample sequenced in a study of T-cell reconstitution after alpha-beta-depleted transplantation in children. The TCRbeta library incorporated unique molecular identifiers. MiXCR, run by TCRdb on the PCR reads, gives a single entry per CDR3 protein. This table has under 750,000 distinct CDR3 sequences, approximately 22% appearing once. Sample: PBMCs, mostly from graft donor cells, taken 360 days after TCRalphabeta/CD19-depleted stem cell transplant. The origin of the receptors is a boy in the first two years of life who had a stem cell transplant for acute myeloid leukemia, so the T cells may come from the graft donor.

This clonotype was detected many times. This sequence joins TRBV5-1 and TRBJ2-1, with D hard to call. Germline CDR1 SGHRS, CDR2 YFSETQ. Trimming pared 8 bases from V and 6 bases from J, leaving 12 bases between. The CDR3 sequence is 12 residues long. The chain's CDR3 is CASALTSNEQFF. CDR3 bases: TGCGCCAGTGCACTAACTTCCAATGAGCAGTTCTTC.

The V gene is TRBV7-6, the J gene TRBJ2-2; a possible D gene is TRBD1 (6 bases). This CDR3 has 15 residues. V lost 5 bases and J 1 base, leaving 11 bases between the germline ends. The germline CDR1 and CDR2 sequences are SGHVS and FNYEAQ. CDR3 region: CASSPGEWNTGELFF. In nucleotides, the CDR3 is TGTGCCAGCAGCCCAGGGGAATGGAACACCGGGGAGCTGTTTTTT.

The chain is built from TRBV6-6 and TRBJ2-7; D possibly corresponds to TRBD2 (6 bases). The CDR3 runs to 13 residues. CDR1 MNHNY and CDR2 SVGAGI come from the germline V gene (reference sequence). V was pared by 0 bases and J by 6 bases, with 9 bases between. The CDR3 bases are TGTGCCAGCAGTTACTCGGCGGGAATCGAGCAGTACGTC. As protein: CASSYSAGIEQYV.

This clonotype was seen a few times. The chain joins TRBV25-1 to TRBJ2-1; D unclear. This CDR3 is 16 amino acids long. The germline V gene encodes CDR1 MGHDK and CDR2 SYGVNS. Between the trimmed V and J ends, which lost 3 bases and 0 bases, there was a span of 12 bases. The CDR3: CASSELDWTSYNEQFF. For the CDR3, the DNA is TGTGCCAGCAGTGAGCTAGACTGGACCTCCTACAATGAGCAGTTCTTC. The whole variable domain, filled in from reference TRBV25-1 and TRBJ2-1, reads EADIYQTPRYLVIGTGKKITLECSQTMGHDKMYWYQQDPGMELHLIHYSYGVNSTEKGDLSSESTVSRIRTEHFPLTLESARPSHTSQYLCASSELDWTSYNEQFFGPGTRLTVL.

The rearrangement links TRBV20-1 to TRBJ2-1, with 11 bases that match TRBD2. Per germline, CDR1 DFQATT and CDR2 SNEGSKA (reference sequence). The CDR3 covers 14 residues. V was pared by 5 bases and J by 3 bases, with 3 bases of the junction left unmatched. The CDR3 sequence: CSALTSGVYNEQFF. CDR3 DNA: TGCAGTGCTCTGACTAGCGGGGTCTACAATGAGCAGTTCTTC.

The rearrangement uses TRBV5-6 and TRBJ1-5; TRBD1 agrees at 11 bases. Losses at the gene ends were 0 bases for V and 2 bases for J; bases not matched to a gene: 4. Germline assignment: CDR1 SGHDT and CDR2 YYEEEE. This CDR3 is 17 amino acids long. This CDR3 is CASSLAGTGGRNQPQHF. CDR3 coding DNA: TGTGCCAGCAGCTTGGCGGGGACAGGGGGTCGCAATCAGCCCCAGCATTTT.

This chain connects TRBV6-4 to TRBJ2-6; D possibly matches TRBD1 or TRBD2 (5 bases each). CDR3 length: 19 residues. Germline V gene sequence: CDR1 MRHNA, CDR2 SNTAGT. V was cut by 5 bases and J by 2 bases, with 22 bases left in between. The CDR3 DNA reads as TGTGCCAGCAGTCCCCCCGAGGGTAGGGGCCGAGCTGGGGCCAACGTCCTGACTTTC. It codes for CASSPPEGRGRAGANVLTF.

The V gene is TRBV24-1, the J gene TRBJ2-5, with 10 bases lining up with TRBD1. Trimming removed 4 bases from V and 7 bases from J; junction bases left unmatched: 8. Germline CDR1 and CDR2: KGHDR and SFDVKD. The CDR3 contains 15 residues. The CDR3 spells CATSEGTGVRRTQYF. As DNA, the CDR3 is TGTGCCACCAGTGAGGGGACAGGGGTGCGAAGGACCCAGTACTTC.

The chain combines TRBV5-5 with TRBJ1-1; D uncertain. The CDR3 totals 14 residues. V was trimmed by 3 bases and J by 7 bases, leaving 16 bases between them. Per germline, CDR1 SGHKS and CDR2 YYEKEE (reference sequence). The CDR3 region has the DNA TGTGCCAGCAGCTCCGGCGGCGAAAAATTTGAAGCTTTCTTT. Translated, it gives CASSSGGEKFEAFF.

The genes are TRBV7-2 and TRBJ1-3; D ambiguous. The CDR3 consists of 16 residues. V lost 2 bases and J 0 bases, leaving 11 bases between the germline ends. Germline CDR1 and CDR2: SGHTA and FQGNSA. Here the CDR3 reads CASSLSVADSGNTIYF. CDR3 in DNA: TGTGCCAGCAGCTTATCCGTAGCAGACTCTGGAAACACCATATATTTT.

This clonotype was seen more than once but under ten times. This chain links TRBV20-1 with TRBJ1-1, with a possible D match to TRBD1 (6 bases). Germline V lookup: CDR1 DFQATT, CDR2 SNEGSKA (reference sequence). The germline V and J ends were trimmed by 6 bases and 8 bases, with 22 bases remaining between them. The CDR3 loop spans 14 amino acids. The CDR3 region has the DNA TGCAGTGCCCCAGACAGGAAAGGGCCTTCCGAAGCTTTCTTT. It yields the protein CSAPDRKGPSEAFF.

This clonotype came up a few times. The chain is built from TRBV10-3 and TRBJ2-1; D perhaps matches TRBD2 (5 bases). CDR1 ENHRY and CDR2 SYGVKD come from the germline V gene. V was trimmed by 4 bases and J by 7 bases, leaving 8 bases between them. This CDR3 has 12 amino acids. The CDR3 loop is CAISGTGNEQFF. For the CDR3, the DNA is TGTGCCATCAGTGGGACGGGGAATGAGCAGTTCTTC.

This clonotype was counted at least ten times. The chain recombines TRBV20-1 with TRBJ1-2; 8 nucleotides align to TRBD1. This CDR3 is built from 14 residues. The germline gives CDR1 DFQATT, CDR2 SNEGSKA (reference sequence). V lost 3 bases and J lost 2; bases outside the gene matches: 5. This CDR3 reads CSASGQGRNYGYTF. DNA for the CDR3: TGCAGTGCTAGTGGACAGGGCCGGAACTATGGCTACACCTTC.

This clonotype was detected many times. The chain combines TRBV3-1 with TRBJ2-1; 7 bases match TRBD2. After removal of 5 bases from V and 0 bases from J, the junction contained 7 bases not matched to a gene. This CDR3 is built from 16 residues. Germline V lookup: CDR1 LGHDT, CDR2 YNNKEL (reference sequence). CDR3 amino acids: CASSLLSGVSYNEQFF. The CDR3 coding sequence is TGTGCCAGCAGCTTATTGAGCGGGGTCTCCTACAATGAGCAGTTCTTC.

V is TRBV12-5 and J is TRBJ2-3; no definite D call. Looked up from germline, CDR1 is LGHNT and CDR2 is FRNRAP. The length of the CDR3 is 12 residues. Between the trimmed V and J ends, which lost 5 bases and 7 bases, there was a span of 10 bases. This chain's CDR3 is CASGPDIHTQYF. The CDR3 bases are TGTGCTAGTGGTCCTGACATCCATACGCAGTATTTT.

The V gene is TRBV5-5, the J gene TRBJ2-3, with 7 bases identical to TRBD1. Trimming took 0 bases from V and 0 from J; bases not matched to a gene: 10. The CDR3 is 18 amino acids. Germline V gene data show CDR1 as SGHKS and CDR2 as YYEKEE (reference sequence). The CDR3 here is CASSLAPQGQLSTDTQYF. DNA of the CDR3: TGTGCCAGCAGCTTGGCCCCTCAGGGACAGCTGAGCACAGATACGCAGTATTTT.

This clonotype occurred many times. The chain uses TRBV7-2 and TRBJ2-1; D is perhaps TRBD1 (6 bases). Per germline, CDR1 SGHTA and CDR2 FQGNSA. CDR3 length equals 15 residues. The V and J ends lost 4 bases and 6 bases respectively, with 16 bases between them. The CDR3 here is CASSWALARGNEQFF. The CDR3 DNA reads as TGTGCCAGCAGCTGGGCCCTGGCCAGGGGCAATGAGCAGTTCTTC. The variable domain in full, with the rest retrieved from reference TRBV7-2 and TRBJ2-1, is GAGVSQSPSNKVTEKGKDVELRCDPISGHTALYWYRQSLGQGLEFLIYFQGNSAPDKSGLPSDRFSAERTGGSVSTLTIQRTQQEDSAVYLCASSWALARGNEQFFGPGTRLTVL.

J is TRBJ1-1 and V is TRBV27; 8 nucleotides agree with TRBD1. J gave up 4 bases and V 5 bases, and 9 bases lay outside the gene matches. There are 15 residues in the CDR3. CDR1 MNHEY and CDR2 SMNVEV come from the germline V gene (reference sequence). The CDR3 region is CASSTTGAPSTEAFF. The CDR3 nucleotides read TGTGCCAGCAGTACGACAGGGGCCCCCTCCACTGAAGCTTTCTTT.

This clonotype was recorded at least ten times. The chain has TRBV11-3 and TRBJ2-1; 7 nucleotides align to TRBD1. V shed 6 bases and J 7 bases; nucleotides not matched to a gene: 9. The V gene's germline CDR1 is SGHNT and CDR2 YENEEA. There are 14 residues in the CDR3. CDR3 residues: CASSSDRVRNEQFF. The CDR3 bases are TGTGCCAGCAGTTCCGACAGGGTGCGTAATGAGCAGTTCTTC. Variable domain in full (rest from reference TRBV11-3 and TRBJ2-1): EAGVVQSPRYKIIEKKQPVAFWCNPISGHNTLYWYLQNLGQGPELLIRYENEEAVDDSQLPKDRFSAERLKGVDSTLKIQPAELGDSAVYLCASSSDRVRNEQFFGPGTRLTVL.

The chain carries TRBV2 and TRBJ2-3; TRBD2 matches 9 bases. V was clipped by 7 bases and J by 1 base; unmatched bases: 0. The CDR3 is 13 amino acids. Per the germline V gene, CDR1 is SNHLY and CDR2 is FYNNEI. The CDR3 coding sequence is TGTGCCAGCAAGCGGGGGGGCACAGATACGCAGTATTTT. Translating gives CASKRGGTDTQYF.

This clonotype appeared many times. The CDR3 DNA reads as TGTGCCAGCAACCCCGCGGAGGGGCCATACGAGCAGTACTTC. Its translation: CASNPAEGPYEQYF. V and J are TRBV12-3 or TRBV12-4 and TRBJ2-7; maybe TRBD2 (6 bases). V shed 7 bases and J shed 4 bases, with 17 bases lying between them. The CDR3 consists of 14 residues.

This clonotype was seen repeatedly, ten times or more. The V call is TRBV29-1, the J call TRBJ2-1, with D possibly TRBD2 on 6 matching bases. V lost 4 bases, J lost 7 bases, and 11 bases lay in between. In germline, CDR1 is SQVTM, CDR2 ANQGSEA. The CDR3 length is 12 residues. The CDR3 here is CSVGRDSNEQFF. As DNA, the CDR3 is TGCAGCGTTGGGCGGGATTCGAATGAGCAGTTCTTC.

This clonotype was seen a few times. This rearrangement joins TRBV5-6 to TRBJ1-6; 7 positions agree with TRBD1. The CDR3 has 16 amino acids. V was clipped by 5 bases and J by 3 bases; unmatched bases: 8. CDR1 is SGHDT, CDR2 YYEEEE, per germline. CDR3 amino acids: CASSFARQGYNSPLHF. The CDR3 nucleotides are TGTGCCAGCAGTTTTGCTAGACAGGGCTATAATTCACCCCTCCACTTT.

This clonotype was observed at least ten times. V gene TRBV12-3 or TRBV12-4 combines with J gene TRBJ2-2, with a tentative D call TRBD2 (7 bases). The CDR3 totals 15 residues. Trimming removed 6 bases at V and 4 bases at J, with 15 bases between. This CDR3 is CASSPRGASTGELFF. In nucleotides, the CDR3 is TGTGCCAGCAGCCCACGGGGGGCGAGCACCGGGGAGCTGTTTTTT.

This clonotype was observed a few times. The chain carries TRBV27 and TRBJ2-1; D uncertain. Trimming removed 5 bases at V and 0 bases at J, with 11 bases between. The CDR3 covers 15 residues. Germline assignment: CDR1 MNHEY and CDR2 SMNVEV (reference sequence). This chain's CDR3 is CASSTTPSSYNEQFF. In DNA, the CDR3 is TGTGCCAGCAGTACTACCCCCAGCTCCTACAATGAGCAGTTCTTC.